This entry lists 25 T cell receptor beta chains sequenced from one sample in a study of OX40 agonist ivuxolimab in advanced cancers. Sequencing used immunoSEQ multiplex PCR; TCRdb keeps in-frame clones, though not all of them. The repertoire holds 60,000 or so clones, with approximately 89% as singletons. Specimen: CD4+ or CD8+ T cells sorted from blood, collected in a trial of the OX40 agonist ivuxolimab. The origin of the receptors is an adult with an advanced solid tumor such as melanoma, head and neck, liver or kidney cancer.

V gene TRBV7-2 combines with J gene TRBJ2-5; 7 bases map to TRBD1. V lost 9 bases and J lost 5; bases outside the gene matches: 24. The CDR3 is made up of 18 amino acids. The V gene's germline CDR1 is SGHTA and CDR2 FQGNSA. CDR3 sequence: CASTDRVGSPVMWETQYF. For the CDR3, the DNA is TGTGCCAGTACCGACAGGGTAGGGTCGCCAGTGATGTGGGAGACCCAGTACTTC.

The V and J genes are TRBV4-1 and TRBJ1-5; the D is unclear. The CDR3 is made up of 15 amino acids. Germline CDR1 is MGHRA and CDR2 is YSYEKL. Trimming removed 0 bases at V and 4 bases at J, with 10 bases between. The chain's CDR3 is CASSQDRAFNQPQHF. In DNA, the CDR3 is TGCGCCAGCAGCCAAGATCGGGCATTTAATCAGCCCCAGCATTTT.

The chain recombines TRBV30 with TRBJ1-4, with 9 bases lining up with TRBD1. This CDR3 is 14 amino acids long. J lost 8 bases, V lost 3 bases, and 7 bases had no gene match. The V gene's germline CDR1 is GTSNPN and CDR2 SVGIG (reference sequence). CDR3: CAWSAGQGGEKLFF. The CDR3 bases are TGTGCCTGGAGCGCGGGACAGGGCGGCGAAAAACTGTTTTTT.

This clone showed up just once. The V call is TRBV6-1, the J call TRBJ2-7; D remains unclear. In germline, CDR1 is MNHNS, CDR2 SASEGT. V lost 7 bases, J lost 6 bases, and 13 bases lay in between. This CDR3 contains 12 residues. As DNA, the CDR3 is TGTGCCAGCACTGCCTTCGGGTCCGAGCAGTACTTC. It translates to CASTAFGSEQYF.

This chain connects TRBV9 to TRBJ2-7; maybe TRBD1 (5 bases). In germline, CDR1 is SGDLS, CDR2 YYNGEE. CDR3 length: 15 amino acids. V was trimmed by 0 bases and J by 1 base, leaving 11 bases between them. The CDR3 region has the DNA TGTGCCAGCAGCGTAGCAGGGTTGGAATCCTACGAGCAGTACTTC. Protein: CASSVAGLESYEQYF.

The CDR3, as DNA: TGTGCCTGGAGTGTGTACGGGTTGAACACTGAAGCTTTCTTT. Its protein is CAWSVYGLNTEAFF. The chain has TRBV30 and TRBJ1-1; D call uncertain. CDR3 length: 14 residues. CDR1 and CDR2 (germline): GTSNPN, SVGIG (reference sequence). The V end was cut by 0 bases, the J end by 0 bases, with 8 bases between. The variable domain in full, with the rest retrieved from reference TRBV30 and TRBJ1-1, is SQTIHQWPATLVQPVGSPLSLECTVEGTSNPNLYWYRQAAGRGLQLLFYSVGIGQISSEVPQNLSASRPQDRQFILSSKKLLLSDSGFYLCAWSVYGLNTEAFFGQGTRLTVV.

V usage is TRBV30 and J usage is TRBJ2-3, with D possibly matching TRBD2 (6 bases). V lost 2 bases to trimming and J lost 1 base, with 13 bases between them. Germline-derived CDR1 and CDR2 are GTSNPN and SVGIG (reference sequence). CDR3 size: 15 residues. CDR3: CAWSSLGGGTDTQYF. In nucleotides, the CDR3 is TGTGCCTGGAGTTCCCTGGGCGGGGGCACAGATACGCAGTATTTT.

The chain is built from TRBV27 and TRBJ2-1; tentatively, D is TRBD2 (7 bases). Between the trimmed V and J ends, which lost 10 bases and 10 bases, there was a span of 23 bases. The V gene's germline CDR1 is MNHEY and CDR2 SMNVEV (reference sequence). This CDR3 is 14 amino acids long. The DNA for the CDR3 is TGTGCCACCCAGGGGAGGGGGAGGGCTTACGAGCAGTTCTTC. Translation gives CATQGRGRAYEQFF.

V gene TRBV7-9 combines with J gene TRBJ2-2; possibly TRBD2 for D (5 bases). Germline V lookup: CDR1 SEHNR, CDR2 FQNEAQ (reference sequence). CDR3 size: 17 residues. Deletions cut 0 bases from V and 3 bases from J, with 14 bases between. The CDR3 spells CASSLARRGLYTGELFF. Here the CDR3 DNA reads TGTGCCAGCAGCTTAGCGAGGAGAGGACTTTACACCGGGGAGCTGTTTTTT.

The chain recombines TRBV4-2 with TRBJ2-7; TRBD2 matches at 9 bases. Trimming at V came to 0 bases and at J to 5 bases, leaving 14 bases not matched to a gene. The CDR3 runs to 18 residues. Germline CDR1 LGHNA, CDR2 YNFKEQ. The CDR3 DNA sequence: TGTGCCAGCAGCCAAGAGGGGGGTAGGGTAGCGGGAGTTAACGAGCAGTACTTC. It specifies CASSQEGGRVAGVNEQYF.

CDR3 region: CASSPYDRIETQYF. In DNA form, the CDR3 reads TGTGCCAGCAGCCCGTATGACAGGATCGAGACCCAGTACTTC. The rearrangement joins TRBV9 to TRBJ2-5, with D perhaps TRBD1 (6 bases). Germline V gene sequence: CDR1 SGDLS, CDR2 YYNGEE. The CDR3 is 14 amino acids. V gave up 4 bases and J gave up 5 bases, with 15 bases separating them.

The rearrangement uses TRBV5-1 and TRBJ1-3; possibly TRBD1 for D (6 bases). There are 16 residues in the CDR3. From germline, CDR1 is SGHRS and CDR2 YFSETQ. V lost 0 bases and J lost 0, with 10 bases in between. CDR3 coding DNA: TGCGCCAGCAGCTTGGACAGGGCCAACTCTGGAAACACCATATATTTT. Translation: CASSLDRANSGNTIYF.

This clone was seen a handful of times. The chain carries TRBV7-6 and TRBJ2-1, with 10 bases fitting TRBD1. V lost 5 bases, J lost 1 base, and 8 bases stayed unmatched. Germline-derived CDR1 and CDR2 are SGHVS and FNYEAQ. The CDR3 totals 17 residues. DNA of the CDR3: TGTGCCAGCAGCCTCCGGACAGGGGGACTTTCCTACAATGAGCAGTTCTTC. Its translation: CASSLRTGGLSYNEQFF.

The V call is TRBV7-9, the J call TRBJ2-1; the match to TRBD1 covers 10 bases. In germline, CDR1 is SEHNR, CDR2 FQNEAQ (reference sequence). The CDR3 extends over 17 amino acids. V was clipped by 2 bases and J by 8 bases; unmatched bases: 12. The CDR3 region has the DNA TGTGCCAGCAGCTTACCTCCCAGACGGACAGGGGGGCATGAGCAGTTCTTC. Protein sequence: CASSLPPRRTGGHEQFF.

By sample share, this clone is medium-sized. The same CDR3 also results from other DNA sequences found in this sample. The V gene is TRBV7-9, the J gene TRBJ2-1; 10 positions match TRBD2. After removal of 6 bases from V and 2 bases from J, the junction contained 1 base not matched to a gene. CDR1 is SEHNR, CDR2 FQNEAQ, per germline (reference sequence). The CDR3 length is 14 residues. The CDR3 DNA is TGTGCCAGCAGAGCGGGAGGGCCCTACAATGAGCAGTTCTTC. As protein: CASRAGGPYNEQFF.

By share, this clone counts as medium-sized. The CDR3 loop reads CSARESSEAFF. The CDR3 DNA reads as TGCAGTGCTAGAGAAAGTTCTGAAGCTTTCTTT. The chain carries TRBV20-1 and TRBJ1-1; D unresolved. The CDR3 runs to 11 residues. Per germline, CDR1 DFQATT and CDR2 SNEGSKA (reference sequence). V was clipped by 0 bases and J by 6 bases, with 5 bases between them.

The V call is TRBV10-3, the J call TRBJ2-2; weak D call: TRBD1 (5 bases). Germline V gene lookup returns CDR1 ENHRY and CDR2 SYGVKD. The V end was cut by 3 bases, the J end by 8 bases, with 7 bases between. This CDR3 is 12 amino acids long. The CDR3 is CAISDPGGELFF. DNA for the CDR3: TGTGCCATCAGTGACCCAGGGGGGGAGCTGTTTTTT.

The chain is built from TRBV30 and TRBJ2-3, with 12 bases fitting TRBD1. Unmatched junction bases numbered 6, after V lost 0 bases and J lost 2 bases. Per the germline V gene, CDR1 is GTSNPN and CDR2 is SVGIG (reference sequence). The CDR3 consists of 17 residues. CDR3 in amino acids: CAWSVQGQGAFTDTQYF. The CDR3, as DNA: TGTGCCTGGAGTGTACAGGGACAGGGGGCCTTCACAGATACGCAGTATTTT.

The chain uses TRBV27 and TRBJ1-5, with TRBD1 identical over 7 bases. This CDR3 is 14 amino acids long. The trim removed 8 bases at V and 7 bases at J, leaving 11 bases unmatched. Germline assignment: CDR1 MNHEY and CDR2 SMNVEV (reference sequence). CDR3 residues: CASGPIQGSQPQHF. The CDR3 nucleotides read TGTGCCAGCGGACCTATACAGGGGAGCCAGCCCCAGCATTTT.

The CDR3 loop reads CASSHRGAGNTIYF. The CDR3 nucleotides are TGTGCCAGCAGCCATAGGGGGGCTGGAAACACCATATATTTT. The chain is built from TRBV14 and TRBJ1-3; perhaps TRBD1 as D (6 bases). V was clipped by 3 bases and J by 2 bases, with 8 bases between them. Germline V gives CDR1 SGHDN, CDR2 FVKESK. The length of the CDR3 is 14 residues.

V and J are TRBV27 and TRBJ2-3; 7 positions match TRBD2. CDR1 is MNHEY and CDR2 is SMNVEV in the germline V gene (reference sequence). With 2 bases clipped from V and 1 base from J, the junction kept 6 bases outside the gene matches. The CDR3 is 16 residues long. The CDR3 sequence: CASSLVRAGGTDTQYF. The CDR3 DNA reads TGTGCCAGCAGTTTAGTCCGGGCGGGAGGCACAGATACGCAGTATTTT.

The rearrangement links TRBV5-4 to TRBJ2-4; the D call may be TRBD1 or TRBD2 (6 bases each). Germline V gene data show CDR1 as SGHNT and CDR2 as YYREEE (reference sequence). The CDR3 loop spans 12 amino acids. Trimming removed 10 bases from V and 5 bases from J, with 13 bases in between. CDR3 in DNA: TGTGCCGGTTCGGGGGCGGAAAACATTCAGTACTTC. As protein: CAGSGAENIQYF.

V gene TRBV5-4 combines with J gene TRBJ2-2; 7 nucleotides match TRBD2. CDR1 is SGHNT and CDR2 is YYREEE in the germline V gene (reference sequence). V trimming: 0 bases; J trimming: 0 bases; junction bases outside the gene matches: 5. The CDR3 covers 17 residues. The CDR3 spells CASSLDPSGSNTGELFF. The CDR3, as DNA: TGTGCCAGCAGCTTGGATCCTAGCGGATCGAACACCGGGGAGCTGTTTTTT.

This clone showed up many times. The V gene is TRBV27, the J gene TRBJ1-1; D is unresolved. The germline gives CDR1 MNHEY, CDR2 SMNVEV (reference sequence). The CDR3 totals 12 residues. The V and J ends lost 6 bases and 6 bases respectively, with 11 bases between them. The CDR3: CASRLPGAEAFF. Here the CDR3 DNA reads TGTGCCAGCAGACTCCCAGGTGCTGAAGCTTTCTTT.

J is TRBJ2-7 and V is TRBV18, with D possibly TRBD1 on 6 matching bases. Germline V gives CDR1 KGHSH, CDR2 LQKENI. Trimming removed 5 bases from V and 2 bases from J, with 10 bases in between. The CDR3 is made up of 13 amino acids. The CDR3 DNA is TGTGCCAGCTCAAACCGGGACACCTACGAGCAGTACTTC. Translation: CASSNRDTYEQYF. Looking up the rest from reference TRBV18 and TRBJ2-7 gives the full variable domain: NAGVMQNPRHLVRRRGQEARLRCSPMKGHSHVYWYRQLPEEGLKFMVYLQKENIIDESGMPKERFSAEFPKEGPSILRIQQVVRGDSAAYFCASSNRDTYEQYFGPGTRLTVT.